A single sample is the source of the 14 T cell receptor beta chains below, sequenced in a study of CXCR3-negative and CXCR3-positive naive CD8 T cells. Their antigens are not known. Study-level results: More hydrophobic TRB CDR3s were found in CXCR3-positive naive cells than in CXCR3-negative naive cells.

The authors prepared UMI-labeled TRB cDNA libraries by 5' RACE. After re-calling the 5' RACE reads, TCRdb lists one entry per CDR3 protein, DNA absent. The listing contains under 75,000 distinct CDR3 sequences. The sequencing sample was made of naive CXCR3+ CD8+ T cells from blood. Subset defined: CD45RO-CCR7+CD27+CD95- naive CD8+ T cells expressing CXCR3 (TNR3+). The receptor source for this set is a human donor in good health. Some clones in this sample may be carry-over from other donors' samples.

The J gene is TRBJ2-1, the V gene TRBV7-6; the D gene TCRdb calls, TRBD2, cannot be checked with no DNA. The CDR3 extends over 16 amino acids. Per germline, CDR1 SGHVS and CDR2 FNYEAQ. The CDR3 loop reads CASSLGLAGGINEQFF.

The J gene is TRBJ2-4, the V gene TRBV12-3 or TRBV12-4; TCRdb indicates TRBD1, and absent DNA this call remains unverified. The CDR3 has 12 residues. CDR3 residues: CASAGVKNIQYF.

The chain employs TRBV9 and TRBJ1-2; TCRdb indicates TRBD1, and absent DNA this call remains unverified. This CDR3 region has 15 residues. Looked up from germline, CDR1 is SGDLS and CDR2 is YYNGEE. CDR3: CASSAGTETNYGYTF.

The J gene is TRBJ2-1, the V gene TRBV4-3; TCRdb designates TRBD1, a call that cannot be tested without DNA. This CDR3 is built from 14 residues. Germline lookup yields CDR1 LGHNA and CDR2 YSLEER. This chain's CDR3 is CASSLQVGNNEQFF.

The V gene is TRBV12-3 or TRBV12-4, the J gene TRBJ2-3. CDR3 length: 11 amino acids. The CDR3: CASLMGDTQYF.

V gene TRBV20-1 combines with J gene TRBJ2-2; there is no DNA to check the TCRdb D call of TRBD1. Germline V gene data show CDR1 as DFQATT and CDR2 as SNEGSKA (reference sequence). CDR3 length: 15 residues. CDR3 amino acids: CSARLPGQGAGELFF.

This sequence joins TRBV30 and TRBJ2-7; TCRdb returns TRBD1, unconfirmable since there is no DNA. The germline V gene has CDR1 GTSNPN and CDR2 SVGIG (reference sequence). CDR3 size: 12 residues. The CDR3 loop is CAWSVPPGEQYF.

The chain recombines TRBV7-9 with TRBJ2-5. Germline CDR1 SEHNR, CDR2 FQNEAQ (reference sequence). The CDR3 has 13 residues. CDR3 amino acids: CASSYSVRETQYF.

The J gene is TRBJ2-2, the V gene TRBV6-4; the D call from TCRdb, TRBD2, cannot be confirmed without DNA. CDR3 length equals 15 residues. CDR1 is MRHNA and CDR2 is SNTAGT in the germline V gene. The CDR3 protein is CASSEGHSDTGELFF.

V is TRBV18 and J is TRBJ2-3; there is no DNA to check the TCRdb D call of TRBD2. Germline-derived CDR1 and CDR2 are KGHSH and LQKENI. The CDR3 consists of 19 residues. CDR3 amino acids: CASSPLVPSPSGGTDTQYF.

The J gene is TRBJ2-1, the V gene TRBV7-9; TCRdb proposes TRBD1, but this gene call is untestable without DNA. Germline CDR1 and CDR2: SEHNR and FQNEAQ (reference sequence). The CDR3 is made up of 14 amino acids. CDR3 region: CASSPRRDINEQFF.

The CDR3 region is CASSLGSRIEAFF. This rearrangement joins TRBV7-9 to TRBJ1-1. In germline, CDR1 is SEHNR, CDR2 FQNEAQ (reference sequence). The CDR3 is made up of 13 amino acids.

The chain combines TRBV28 with TRBJ1-5; absent DNA, TCRdb's TRBD1 call cannot be checked. The CDR3 has 17 amino acids. Germline lookup yields CDR1 MDHEN and CDR2 SYDVKM. This CDR3 is CASSLMGAGQGYQPQHF.

The chain has TRBV4-1 and TRBJ1-6; the D gene TCRdb calls, TRBD1, cannot be checked with no DNA. Per germline, CDR1 MGHRA and CDR2 YSYEKL. The CDR3 totals 15 residues. The CDR3 here is CASSLRTDSNSPLHF.